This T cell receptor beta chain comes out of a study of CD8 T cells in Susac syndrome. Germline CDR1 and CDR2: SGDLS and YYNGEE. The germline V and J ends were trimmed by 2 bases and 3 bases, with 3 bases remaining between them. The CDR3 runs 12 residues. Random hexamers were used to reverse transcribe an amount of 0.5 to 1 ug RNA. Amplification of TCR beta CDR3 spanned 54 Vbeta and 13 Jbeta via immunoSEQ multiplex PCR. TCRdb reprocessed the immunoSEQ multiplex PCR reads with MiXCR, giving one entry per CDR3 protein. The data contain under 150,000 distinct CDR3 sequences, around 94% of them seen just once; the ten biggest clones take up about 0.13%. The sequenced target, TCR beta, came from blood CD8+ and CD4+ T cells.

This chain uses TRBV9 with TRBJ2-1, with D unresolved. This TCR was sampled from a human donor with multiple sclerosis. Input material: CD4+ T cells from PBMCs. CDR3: CASSVSYNEQFF. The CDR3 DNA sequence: TGTGCCAGCAGCGTCAGCTACAATGAGCAGTTCTTC. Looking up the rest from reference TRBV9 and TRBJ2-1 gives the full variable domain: DSGVTQTPKHLITATGQRVTLRCSPRSGDLSVYWYQQSLDQGLQFLIQYYNGEERAKGNILERFSAQQFPDLHSELNLSSLELGDSALYFCASSVSYNEQFFGPGTRLTVL.